This T cell receptor (beta chain) was recovered during a study of untreated major depressive disorder. Method: immunoSEQ multiplex PCR; TCRdb's copy keeps in-frame clones and lacks some. The profile shows 15,000 to 25,000 clones, under 90% of them singletons. A word on this clone: Antigen specificity is unknown.

Study outcomes and limitations: The small study sample limits how generally findings apply.

Participants were all of European descent. The sample consisted of CD4+ T cells from PBMCs. This TCR came from a woman in her 30s in good health.

CDR3 DNA: TGTGCCAGCAGACCGTCAGGACGCTTGAACACTGAAGCTTTCTTT. Translating it yields CASRPSGRLNTEAFF. The V gene is TRBV27, the J gene TRBJ1-1; D is undetermined. Trimming pared 6 bases from V and 0 bases from J, leaving 14 bases between. In germline, CDR1 is MNHEY, CDR2 SMNVEV (reference sequence). There are 15 residues in the CDR3.